What follows is one T cell receptor beta chain and its context. Measured with immunoSEQ multiplex PCR; TCRdb has only the in-frame clones, and not every one. The sample holds roughly 25,000 clones, about four fifths seen once. The data originate from a study of PD-L1 blockade in urothelial cancer. There are 14 residues in the CDR3. Trimming took 5 bases from V and 0 from J, leaving 8 bases between them. The V gene's germline CDR1 is SNHLY and CDR2 FYNNEI. The origin of this receptor is a man between 70 and 80 years old with urothelial cancer. Material: PBMCs, obtained around atezolizumab (anti-PD-L1) treatment. V and J are TRBV2 and TRBJ1-3; possibly TRBD1 for D (6 bases). The CDR3 DNA is TGTGCCAGCAGTCGGACAGCCTCTGGAAACACCATATATTTT. Residues: CASSRTASGNTIYF.